Each of the 22 T cell receptor beta chains below was sequenced from the same sample in a study of T cell responses to AZD1222 COVID-19 vaccine. Assay used: immunoSEQ multiplex PCR; TCRdb lists only in-frame clones, some missing. The sample carries about 120,000 clones, around nine tenths recorded once. The starting material was peripheral blood, obtained 28 days after the second dose of the MenACWY control vaccine. The receptors derive from an adult who received the MenACWY meningococcal vaccine as a control.

The chain combines TRBV10-3 with TRBJ2-7, with 7 bases identical to TRBD2. V was pared by 6 bases and J by 2 bases, with 7 bases of the junction left unmatched. CDR3 length equals 14 residues. CDR1 is ENHRY, CDR2 SYGVKD, per germline. CDR3 DNA sequence: TGTGCCATCAGCCAAAGGGAGGGGCCCTACGAGCAGTACTTC. Its translation is CAISQREGPYEQYF.

The V call is TRBV28, the J call TRBJ2-1; 7 bases are shared with TRBD1. The germline CDR1 and CDR2 sequences are MDHEN and SYDVKM. Trimming cost V 5 bases and J 8 bases; bases outside gene matches: 15. The CDR3 spans 16 residues. CDR3 DNA sequence: TGTGCCAGCAGTCCCCTCCCCGGGACAGACTTTGATGAGCAGTTCTTC. It translates to CASSPLPGTDFDEQFF.

In this sample, this clone turned up once. Here the CDR3 reads CAWSASGTPADTQYF. The CDR3 coding sequence is TGTGCCTGGAGTGCTAGTGGGACTCCCGCAGATACGCAGTATTTT. The genes are TRBV30 and TRBJ2-3; tentative D call: TRBD2 (6 bases). There are 15 residues in the CDR3. Trimming took 1 base from V and 4 from J, leaving 15 bases between them. Germline V gives CDR1 GTSNPN, CDR2 SVGIG (reference sequence).

The chain combines TRBV7-6 with TRBJ2-7, with D perhaps matching TRBD1 (7 bases). Germline V gene sequence: CDR1 SGHVS, CDR2 FNYEAQ. This CDR3 region has 16 residues. Trimming shortened V by 3 bases and J by 3 bases, and 18 bases separated the two germline ends. The CDR3: CASSFFRGTDIYEQYF. CDR3 in DNA: TGTGCCAGCAGCTTCTTTCGCGGGACAGACATCTACGAGCAGTACTTC. The complete variable domain, with remaining parts taken from reference TRBV7-6 and TRBJ2-7, reads GAGVSQSPRYKVTKRGQDVALRCDPISGHVSLYWYRQALGQGPEFLTYFNYEAQQDKSGLPNDRFSAERPEGSISTLTIQRTEQRDSAMYRCASSFFRGTDIYEQYFGPGTRLTVT.

The gene calls are TRBV6-1 and TRBJ2-2, with D possibly matching TRBD2 (6 bases). The germline gives CDR1 MNHNS, CDR2 SASEGT. Deletions cut 4 bases from V and 2 bases from J, with 11 bases between. The CDR3 is 15 residues long. CDR3 region: CASSAGTDNTGELFF. The CDR3 DNA reads TGTGCCAGCAGTGCCGGGACTGATAACACCGGGGAGCTGTTTTTT.

The rearrangement uses TRBV9 and TRBJ2-3; the D gene could be TRBD1 or TRBD2 (5 bases each). Germline CDR1 is SGDLS and CDR2 is YYNGEE. The germline V and J ends were trimmed by 4 bases and 4 bases, with 16 bases remaining between them. The CDR3 is 15 amino acids. This CDR3 is CASSLIGAGADTQYF. CDR3 bases: TGTGCCAGCAGCCTAATTGGGGCCGGGGCAGATACGCAGTATTTT.

The chain couples TRBV6-2 or TRBV6-3 to TRBJ2-7; TRBD1 might be the D (5 bases). The V end was cut by 5 bases, the J end by 7 bases, with 12 bases between. This CDR3 has 12 amino acids. Germline values: CDR1 MNHEY, CDR2 SVGEGT. DNA for the CDR3: TGTGCCAGCAGTACGACAGCTCGGGAGCAGTACTTC. Amino acid sequence: CASSTTAREQYF.

This clone rates as medium-sized. This chain connects TRBV7-9 to TRBJ2-7; 9 bases fit TRBD1. V was clipped by 1 base and J by 6 bases; unmatched bases: 4. Germline assignment: CDR1 SEHNR and CDR2 FQNEAQ (reference sequence). The CDR3 is 14 amino acids. Written as DNA, the CDR3 is TGTGCCAGCAGCTTAGGGGACAGGGTAGGCGAGCAGTACTTC. This sequence encodes CASSLGDRVGEQYF.

The chain has TRBV11-3 and TRBJ2-7; D possibly uses TRBD1 or TRBD2 (5 bases each). Germline V gene sequence: CDR1 SGHNT, CDR2 YENEEA. The V gene lost 3 bases and the J gene lost 3 bases, with 9 bases spanning the gap. The CDR3 is 13 residues long. The CDR3 DNA is TGTGCCAGCAGCTTGGGACCGGTCTACGAGCAGTACTTC. As protein: CASSLGPVYEQYF. The entire variable domain, with the rest obtained from reference TRBV11-3 and TRBJ2-7, is as follows: EAGVVQSPRYKIIEKKQPVAFWCNPISGHNTLYWYLQNLGQGPELLIRYENEEAVDDSQLPKDRFSAERLKGVDSTLKIQPAELGDSAVYLCASSLGPVYEQYFGPGTRLTVT.

V gene TRBV18 combines with J gene TRBJ2-1; unclear D gene. The CDR3 is 12 amino acids. CDR1 is KGHSH and CDR2 is LQKENI in the germline V gene. Between the trimmed V and J ends, which lost 2 bases and 7 bases, there was a span of 6 bases. The CDR3 DNA reads TGTGCCAGCTCACCAGTTTTAAATGAGCAGTTCTTC. This gives the protein CASSPVLNEQFF.

This rearrangement joins TRBV7-9 to TRBJ2-1, with D unresolved. The CDR3 has 16 residues. The germline V gene encodes CDR1 SEHNR and CDR2 FQNEAQ (reference sequence). V was trimmed by 7 bases and J by 5 bases, leaving 21 bases between them. In nucleotides, the CDR3 is TGTGCCAGCACGGCGACGACCGCTTTTTTACACAATGAGCAGTTCTTC. It codes for CASTATTAFLHNEQFF.

The chain links TRBV6-5 to TRBJ2-3; D uncertain. The CDR3 is made up of 14 amino acids. Germline values: CDR1 MNHEY, CDR2 SVGAGI. V was pared by 4 bases and J by 6 bases, with 14 bases between. CDR3 in DNA: TGTGCCAGCAGTTCAGCCCCCGGTGGGGATACGCAGTATTTT. As protein: CASSSAPGGDTQYF.

This clone was seen once. This chain joins TRBV21-1 and TRBJ2-4; no check of the table's D call, TRBD1, against the DNA was made. TRBV21-1 is shown as a pseudogene. The CDR3 runs to 16 residues. The chain's CDR3 is CASSDPGVVGKNIQYF. The CDR3 region has the DNA TGTGCCAGCAGCGACCCAGGCGTCGTGGGCAAAAACATTCAGTACTTC.

This sequence joins TRBV11-2 and TRBJ1-5; 8 positions agree with TRBD1. The germline V gene encodes CDR1 SGHAT and CDR2 FQNNGV. V lost 5 bases to trimming and J lost 6 bases; unmatched junction nucleotides: 3. This CDR3 is built from 13 residues. CDR3 nucleotides: TGTGCCAGCAGCCAGGACAGGGCTCAGCCCCAGCATTTT. It is translated as CASSQDRAQPQHF.

V is TRBV6-5 and J is TRBJ1-1; 8 bases fit TRBD1. Germline V lookup: CDR1 MNHEY, CDR2 SVGAGI. Trimming at V came to 6 bases and at J to 5 bases, leaving 5 bases not matched to a gene. The CDR3 loop spans 13 amino acids. The CDR3 region is CASRIRQGTEAFF. CDR3 DNA sequence: TGTGCCAGCAGGATTCGACAGGGGACTGAAGCTTTCTTT.

The gene calls are TRBV7-9 and TRBJ1-4, with 8 bases lining up with TRBD1. The trim removed 0 bases at V and 7 bases at J, leaving 7 bases unmatched. The CDR3 sequence is 16 residues long. CDR1 is SEHNR, CDR2 FQNEAQ, per germline (reference sequence). CDR3: CASSLALDRAFEKLFF. The CDR3 DNA reads TGTGCCAGCAGCTTAGCGTTGGACAGGGCCTTTGAAAAACTGTTTTTT.

The J gene is TRBJ2-1, the V gene TRBV4-3, with D perhaps given as TRBD1 or TRBD2 (6 bases each). Germline V gene sequence: CDR1 LGHNA, CDR2 YSLEER. The CDR3 loop spans 16 amino acids. The V gene lost 0 bases and the J gene lost 5 bases, with 14 bases spanning the gap. CDR3 bases: TGCGCCAGCAGCCAAGATGAGGCAGGGGAGGACAATGAGCAGTTCTTC. Translation gives CASSQDEAGEDNEQFF.

This clone was recorded once. V is TRBV27 and J is TRBJ2-5; 7 bases align to TRBD1. V shed 6 bases and J 2 bases; nucleotides not matched to a gene: 6. Germline V gives CDR1 MNHEY, CDR2 SMNVEV (reference sequence). The CDR3 has 14 residues. The chain's CDR3 is CASRGQSLQETQYF. CDR3 sequence (DNA): TGTGCCAGCAGGGGACAGTCTTTGCAAGAGACCCAGTACTTC.

The chain recombines TRBV9 with TRBJ1-1, with no clear D. The CDR3 length is 13 residues. The V gene's germline CDR1 is SGDLS and CDR2 YYNGEE. V dropped 1 base and J dropped 5 bases, with 9 bases sitting between them. CDR3 residues: CASSVFEGTEAFF. CDR3 coding DNA: TGTGCCAGCAGCGTATTCGAAGGGACTGAAGCTTTCTTT.

The rearrangement uses TRBV11-3 and TRBJ1-1; D is undetermined. Germline V lookup: CDR1 SGHNT, CDR2 YENEEA. The CDR3 has 16 amino acids. V dropped 1 base and J dropped 1 base, with 13 bases sitting between them. The CDR3 reads CASSLGRGESNTEAFF. CDR3 coding DNA: TGTGCCAGCAGCTTAGGACGGGGAGAGTCGAACACTGAAGCTTTCTTT.

V gene TRBV10-3 combines with J gene TRBJ1-4, with 8 bases lining up with TRBD1. This CDR3 spans 13 amino acids. CDR1 and CDR2 (germline): ENHRY, SYGVKD. The J segment lost 8 bases and the V segment lost 6 bases, leaving 5 bases of the junction unmatched. CDR3 loop: CAIRQGEGEKLFF. Here the CDR3 DNA reads TGTGCCATCAGACAGGGGGAGGGGGAAAAACTGTTTTTT.

This chain links TRBV9 with TRBJ2-6; D tentatively reads TRBD1 or TRBD2 (5 bases each). Looked up from germline, CDR1 is SGDLS and CDR2 is YYNGEE. V was trimmed by 3 bases and J by 1 base, leaving 11 bases between them. The CDR3 is made up of 16 amino acids. CDR3 DNA sequence: TGTGCCAGCAGCGATCCGAGGGGTTCTGGGGCCAACGTCCTGACTTTC. Translation gives CASSDPRGSGANVLTF.